Below, 17 T cell receptor beta chains from the same sample are listed, as sequenced in a study of identical twins. TCRdb re-called the 5' RACE reads with MiXCR, one entry per CDR3 protein. Among fewer than 900,000 distinct CDR3 sequences listed, 15% to 20% were seen once. These data were also filed under a second study, of T cells expressing NK-cell markers.

Sequencing was done on a sample of PBMCs. The receptors were gathered from a woman in her late teens or twenties in good health.

The CDR3 is CSARSGTSGGALEQFF. The DNA of the CDR3 is TGCAGTGCTAGATCCGGGACTAGCGGGGGGGCCCTTGAGCAGTTCTTC. The rearrangement links TRBV20-1 to TRBJ2-1; 16 nucleotides match TRBD2. The CDR3 loop spans 16 amino acids. CDR1 and CDR2 from the germline V gene are DFQATT and SNEGSKA (reference sequence). Trimming removed 2 bases from V and 9 bases from J; junction bases left unmatched: 7.

The genes are TRBV4-2 and TRBJ1-6; no clear D gene. Trimming pared 0 bases from V and 7 bases from J, leaving 10 bases between. The CDR3 extends over 15 amino acids. CDR1 is LGHNA and CDR2 is YNFKEQ in the germline V gene. In nucleotides, the CDR3 is TGTGCCAGCAGCCAAGAAGCGGAGTCCAATTCACCCCTCCACTTT. Its translation: CASSQEAESNSPLHF.

The chain uses TRBV20-1 and TRBJ1-5; D is unresolved. CDR3 size: 16 residues. CDR1 DFQATT and CDR2 SNEGSKA come from the germline V gene (reference sequence). V lost 3 bases and J lost 4, with 19 bases in between. The CDR3 nucleotides read TGCAGTGCTAGGTCCAGGCTTTGGGTAGAGAATCAGCCCCAGCATTTT. Translated: CSARSRLWVENQPQHF.

V usage is TRBV5-1 and J usage is TRBJ1-2, with a tentative D call TRBD1 (5 bases). V dropped 0 bases and J dropped 6 bases, with 15 bases sitting between them. Germline CDR1 and CDR2: SGHRS and YFSETQ. The CDR3 contains 15 residues. The CDR3 region has the DNA TGCGCCAGCAGCTTGGCTTATGGGGGTTCGGATGGCTACACCTTC. Its protein product is CASSLAYGGSDGYTF. The full variable domain, its missing parts supplied by reference TRBV5-1 and TRBJ1-2, is KAGVTQTPRYLIKTRGQQVTLSCSPISGHRSVSWYQQTPGQGLQFLFEYFSETQRNKGNFPGRFSGRQFSNSRSEMNVSTLELGDSALYLCASSLAYGGSDGYTFGSGTRLTVV.

The chain employs TRBV6-2 or TRBV6-3 and TRBJ2-3; D ambiguous. CDR1 is MNHEY, CDR2 SVGEGT, per germline. This CDR3 region has 13 residues. The V end was cut by 2 bases, the J end by 4 bases, with 7 bases between. DNA for the CDR3: TGTGCCAGCAGTTACGCCCAACCAGATACGCAGTATTTT. Translated: CASSYAQPDTQYF.

This sequence joins TRBV6-1 and TRBJ2-6; D is perhaps TRBD1 (6 bases). The V gene's germline CDR1 is MNHNS and CDR2 SASEGT. V shed 4 bases and J shed 0 bases, with 13 bases lying between them. The CDR3 has 17 residues. The CDR3 DNA sequence: TGTGCCAGCAGTGGGGACACCGGATTCTCTGGGGCCAACGTCCTGACTTTC. It codes for CASSGDTGFSGANVLTF.

In nucleotides, the CDR3 is TGCGCCAGCAGCTTCGGGGGCACAGGGGGTACGGAGACCCAGTACTTC. Encoded protein: CASSFGGTGGTETQYF. The rearrangement uses TRBV5-1 and TRBJ2-5, with 8 bases aligning to TRBD1. CDR3 length equals 16 residues. Unmatched junction bases numbered 11, after V lost 2 bases and J lost 5 bases. Germline loops: CDR1 SGHRS, CDR2 YFSETQ.

This clonotype has more than one count but fewer than ten. Germline and junction disagree at one end, which may indicate a read error. V is TRBV7-2 and J is TRBJ2-1; tentatively, D is TRBD2 (5 bases). The CDR3 is 12 amino acids. The germline V gene has CDR1 SGHTA and CDR2 FQGNSA. The CDR3: CASSLTWGEQFF. CDR3 bases: TGTGCCAGCAGCCTCACGTGGGGAGAGCAATTCTTC.

CDR3 sequence (DNA): TGTGCCACCAGCAGAGAAGCAACGCGGACCAATGAGCAGTTCTTC. Its translation: CATSREATRTNEQFF. The chain combines TRBV15 with TRBJ2-1; no clear D. CDR1 and CDR2 (germline): LNHNV, YYDKDF (reference sequence). The CDR3 length is 15 residues. V was cut by 0 bases and J by 6 bases, with 12 bases left in between.

This clonotype was seen once. This chain connects TRBV5-5 to TRBJ1-1, with 8 bases matching TRBD1. The length of the CDR3 is 16 residues. Per germline, CDR1 SGHKS and CDR2 YYEKEE (reference sequence). The J segment lost 1 base and the V segment lost 7 bases, leaving 12 bases of the junction unmatched. CDR3 in DNA: TGTGCCAGCCGCTCCCTAGGGGACAGGTGGAACACTGAAGCTTTCTTT. Translated, it gives CASRSLGDRWNTEAFF. Looking up the rest from reference TRBV5-5 and TRBJ1-1 gives the full variable domain: DAGVTQSPTHLIKTRGQQVTLRCSPISGHKSVSWYQQVLGQGPQFIFQYYEKEERGRGNFPDRFSARQFPNYSSELNVNALLLGDSALYLCASRSLGDRWNTEAFFGQGTRLTVV.

V usage is TRBV12-3 or TRBV12-4 and J usage is TRBJ2-1, with D possibly being TRBD2 (5 bases). This CDR3 is 13 amino acids long. Trimming removed 5 bases from V and 6 bases from J, with 11 bases in between. CDR3 loop: CASSHGILNEQFF. CDR3 nucleotide sequence: TGTGCCAGCAGTCACGGGATTCTCAATGAGCAGTTCTTC.

This clonotype was detected only a few times. The chain combines TRBV12-3 or TRBV12-4 with TRBJ1-1, with D maybe TRBD1 (6 bases). This CDR3 is 14 amino acids long. Trimming removed 7 bases at V and 4 bases at J, with 16 bases between. CDR3 bases: TGTGCCAGCAACCTCAGGGGAATTGGCACTGAAGCTTTCTTT. It specifies CASNLRGIGTEAFF.

The chain is built from TRBV7-9 and TRBJ2-3; TRBD2 matches 13 bases. V shed 5 bases and J 2 bases; nucleotides not matched to a gene: 4. The CDR3 is 16 residues long. Germline V gives CDR1 SEHNR, CDR2 FQNEAQ (reference sequence). The CDR3 is CASSKGLAGDTDTQYF. The CDR3 nucleotides are TGTGCCAGCAGCAAAGGACTAGCGGGGGACACAGATACGCAGTATTTT.

This clonotype occurred a few times. This chain joins TRBV6-2 or TRBV6-3 and TRBJ2-1, with D hard to call. Per germline, CDR1 MNHEY and CDR2 SVGEGT. V lost 3 bases and J 4 bases, leaving 16 bases between the germline ends. There are 16 residues in the CDR3. This CDR3 is CASSYPPSRLYNEQFF. DNA for the CDR3: TGTGCCAGCAGTTATCCCCCCTCCCGGCTTTACAATGAGCAGTTCTTC.

The rearrangement links TRBV3-1 to TRBJ1-4, with no clear D. V was cut by 4 bases and J by 5 bases, with 20 bases left in between. Germline V gene lookup returns CDR1 LGHDT and CDR2 YNNKEL (reference sequence). The CDR3 extends over 17 amino acids. CDR3 loop: CASSRSDVGVRNEKLFF. The CDR3 DNA is TGTGCCAGCAGCCGCTCTGACGTCGGGGTGAGGAATGAAAAACTGTTTTTT.

The chain combines TRBV20-1 with TRBJ2-1; D call uncertain. The CDR3 loop spans 13 amino acids. The V and J ends lost 0 bases and 9 bases respectively, with 12 bases between them. CDR1 and CDR2 from the germline V gene are DFQATT and SNEGSKA (reference sequence). This chain's CDR3 is CSARDSQAVEQFF. In nucleotides, the CDR3 is TGCAGTGCTAGAGATAGTCAGGCGGTTGAGCAGTTCTTC.

This chain joins TRBV7-9 and TRBJ2-1; D gene uncertain. Per germline, CDR1 SEHNR and CDR2 FQNEAQ (reference sequence). Trimming removed 5 bases from V and 0 bases from J, with 17 bases in between. CDR3 length: 17 residues. CDR3 nucleotides: TGTGCCAGCAGCGCTACCAAAGCCATTAGCTCCTACAATGAGCAGTTCTTC. This encodes CASSATKAISSYNEQFF.